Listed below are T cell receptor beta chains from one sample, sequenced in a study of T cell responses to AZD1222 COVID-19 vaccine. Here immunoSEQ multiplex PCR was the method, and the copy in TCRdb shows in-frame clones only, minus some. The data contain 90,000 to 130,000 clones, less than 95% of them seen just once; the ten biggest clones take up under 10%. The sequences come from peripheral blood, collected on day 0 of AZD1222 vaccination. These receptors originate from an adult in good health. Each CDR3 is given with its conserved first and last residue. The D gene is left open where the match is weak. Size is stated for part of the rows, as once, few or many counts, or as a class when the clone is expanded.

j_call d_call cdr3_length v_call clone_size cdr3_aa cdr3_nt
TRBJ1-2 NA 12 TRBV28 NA CASRRSGYGYTF TGTGCCAGCAGACGATCAGGCTATGGCTACACCTTC
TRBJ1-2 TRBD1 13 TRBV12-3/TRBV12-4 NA CASSSGQIYGYTF TGTGCCAGCAGCTCGGGACAGATCTATGGCTACACCTTC
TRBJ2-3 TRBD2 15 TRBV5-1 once CASSPLAGGPDTQYF TGCGCCAGCAGCCCGCTAGCGGGGGGACCAGATACGCAGTATTTT
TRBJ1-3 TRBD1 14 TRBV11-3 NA CASSSGTDGNTIYF TGTGCCAGCAGCTCCGGGACAGATGGAAACACCATATATTTT
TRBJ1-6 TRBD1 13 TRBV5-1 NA CASSEGQASPLHF TGCGCCAGCAGCGAGGGACAGGCCTCACCCCTCCACTTT
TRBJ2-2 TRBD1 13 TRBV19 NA CASKTQGTGELFF TGTGCCAGTAAAACACAGGGGACCGGGGAGCTGTTTTTT
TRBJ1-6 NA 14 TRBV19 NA CASSIEADNSPLHF TGTGCCAGTAGTATAGAGGCAGATAATTCACCCCTCCACTTT
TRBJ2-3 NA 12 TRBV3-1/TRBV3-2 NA CASGYMTDTQYF TGTGCCAGCGGATACATGACAGATACGCAGTATTTT
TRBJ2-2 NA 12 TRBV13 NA CASSYLNGELFF TGTGCCAGCAGCTATCTAAACGGGGAGCTGTTTTTT
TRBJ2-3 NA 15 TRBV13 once CASSQTGAGADTQYF TGTGCCAGCAGCCAGACGGGGGCTGGGGCAGATACGCAGTATTTT
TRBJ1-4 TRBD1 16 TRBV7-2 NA CASSLITGATNEKLFF TGTGCCAGCAGCTTAATTACAGGGGCAACTAATGAAAAACTGTTTTTT
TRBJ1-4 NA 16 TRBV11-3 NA CASSLRGGTTNEKLFF TGTGCCAGCAGCTTACGGGGCGGAACAACTAATGAAAAACTGTTTTTT
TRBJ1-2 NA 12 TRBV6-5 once CASSLPYGDYTF TGTGCCAGCAGTCTACCCTATGGGGACTACACCTTC
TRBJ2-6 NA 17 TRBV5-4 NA CASSRAAVRSGANVLTF TGTGCCAGCAGCCGCGCGGCAGTCCGCTCTGGGGCCAACGTCCTGACTTTC
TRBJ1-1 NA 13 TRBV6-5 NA CASSYKGLTEAFF TGTGCCAGCAGTTACAAGGGTCTCACTGAAGCTTTCTTT
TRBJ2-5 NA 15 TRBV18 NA CASSPHWAGEETQYF TGTGCCAGCTCACCCCATTGGGCAGGAGAAGAGACCCAGTACTTC
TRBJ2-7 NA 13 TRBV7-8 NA CASSLWLNYEQYF TGTGCCAGCAGCTTATGGCTCAACTACGAGCAGTACTTC
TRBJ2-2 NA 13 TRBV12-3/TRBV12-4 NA CASSPTRTGELFF TGTGCCAGCAGCCCGACCCGGACCGGGGAGCTGTTTTTT
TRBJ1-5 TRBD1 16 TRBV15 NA CATSRELTGVGQPQHF TGTGCCACCAGCAGAGAACTCACAGGGGTAGGACAGCCCCAGCATTTT
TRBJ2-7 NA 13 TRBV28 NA CASSPFWSSEQYF TGTGCCAGCAGTCCATTCTGGTCGAGCGAGCAGTACTTC
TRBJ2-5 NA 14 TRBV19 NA CASNSRTVQETQYF TGTGCCAGTAATTCCCGGACAGTTCAAGAGACCCAGTACTTC